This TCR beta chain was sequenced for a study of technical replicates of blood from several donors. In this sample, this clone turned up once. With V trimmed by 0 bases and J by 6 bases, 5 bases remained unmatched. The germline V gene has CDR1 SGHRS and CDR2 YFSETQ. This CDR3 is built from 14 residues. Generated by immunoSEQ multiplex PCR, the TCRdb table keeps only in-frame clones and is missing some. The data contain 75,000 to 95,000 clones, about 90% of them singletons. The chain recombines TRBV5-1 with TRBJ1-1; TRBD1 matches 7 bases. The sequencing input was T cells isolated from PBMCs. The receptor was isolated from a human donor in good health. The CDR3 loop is CASSLEGARSEAFF. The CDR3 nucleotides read TGCGCCAGCAGCTTGGAGGGGGCGCGCTCTGAAGCTTTCTTT.